This is a list of T cell receptor beta chains from one sample in a study of human T cells and chemical hapten exposure. TCRdb independently ran MiXCR on the RACE reads; one entry per CDR3 protein. Found here are tens of thousands of distinct CDR3 sequences, 9.5% to 10% of them singletons; the top ten hold more than 9%. The specimen comprised whole blood, sampled in connection with sensitization to the hapten diphenylcyclopropenone (DPC). These receptors originate from a woman aged 25 to 45 with alopecia areata. Some clones in this sample may be carry-over from other donors' samples. The CDR3 runs from the conserved cysteine through the conserved F or W. The D gene is left open where the match is weak. Expanded clones are given a class, and other clones once, few, many or no size at all.

v_call: TRBV30
j_call: TRBJ2-4
d_call: -
clone_size: few
cdr3_nt: TGTGCCTGGGGCCAAGGATCAAACATTCAGTACTTC
cdr3_aa: CAWGQGSNIQYF

v_call: TRBV6-1
j_call: TRBJ2-1
d_call: -
clone_size: few
cdr3_nt: TGTGCCAGCAGTGAAGCGTGGAACGGAGACCATGAGCAGTTCTTC
cdr3_aa: CASSEAWNGDHEQFF

v_call: TRBV6-2/TRBV6-3
j_call: TRBJ1-5
d_call: -
clone_size: -
cdr3_nt: TGTGCCAGCAGTTTCCTCTTTGCAGGGGTTGGCCAGCCCCAGCATTTT
cdr3_aa: CASSFLFAGVGQPQHF

v_call: TRBV27
j_call: TRBJ1-5
d_call: TRBD1
clone_size: -
cdr3_nt: TGTGCCAGCAGCCCCGGGACAGACAATCAGCCCCAGCATTTT
cdr3_aa: CASSPGTDNQPQHF

v_call: TRBV20-1
j_call: TRBJ2-5
d_call: -
clone_size: -
cdr3_nt: TGCAGTGAGAGTAAAGGGGGAACGAGAGGGAAGACCCAGTACTTC
cdr3_aa: CSESKGGTRGKTQYF

v_call: TRBV6-2/TRBV6-3
j_call: TRBJ2-3
d_call: TRBD2
clone_size: few
cdr3_nt: TGTGCCAGCAGTTGGGGACTAGCGGGTGCTACAGATACGCAGTATTTT
cdr3_aa: CASSWGLAGATDTQYF

v_call: TRBV5-4
j_call: TRBJ1-4
d_call: -
clone_size: few
cdr3_nt: TGTGCCAGCAGTGTCAGACTTGGAACTCCGTCGTCTGCTAATGAAAAACTGTTTTTT
cdr3_aa: CASSVRLGTPSSANEKLFF

v_call: TRBV5-1
j_call: TRBJ2-2
d_call: -
clone_size: few
cdr3_nt: TGCGCCAGCAGCTTGAACCCTCCGAACACCGGGGAGCTGTTTTTT
cdr3_aa: CASSLNPPNTGELFF

v_call: TRBV2
j_call: TRBJ1-5
d_call: -
clone_size: -
cdr3_nt: TGTGCCAGCAGTGAGGGGGATTCTCCACCAACACGCAATCAGCCCCAGCATTTT
cdr3_aa: CASSEGDSPPTRNQPQHF

v_call: TRBV5-8
j_call: TRBJ1-2
d_call: -
clone_size: many
cdr3_nt: TGTGCCAGCAGTCGCGACGTTAACTATGGCTACACCTTC
cdr3_aa: CASSRDVNYGYTF

v_call: TRBV4-3
j_call: TRBJ1-5
d_call: TRBD1
clone_size: few
cdr3_nt: TGCGCCAGCAGCCACGGACAGGGCGATCAGCCCCAGCATTTT
cdr3_aa: CASSHGQGDQPQHF

v_call: TRBV20-1
j_call: TRBJ1-6
d_call: TRBD1
clone_size: many
cdr3_nt: TGCAGTGCTAGACGGGACAGTTCACCCCTCCACTTT
cdr3_aa: CSARRDSSPLHF

v_call: TRBV3-1
j_call: TRBJ1-1
d_call: -
clone_size: many
cdr3_nt: TGTGCCAGCAGCCAAGGGCCGAACACTGAAGCTTTCTTT
cdr3_aa: CASSQGPNTEAFF

v_call: TRBV7-2
j_call: TRBJ1-1
d_call: TRBD1
clone_size: few
cdr3_nt: TGTGCCAGCAGCCAATCAGGGGGCCACACTGAAGCTTTCTTT
cdr3_aa: CASSQSGGHTEAFF

v_call: TRBV4-3
j_call: TRBJ2-7
d_call: -
clone_size: -
cdr3_nt: TGCGCCAGCAGCGTACGGGACTTCGTCGAGCAGTACTTC
cdr3_aa: CASSVRDFVEQYF

v_call: TRBV2
j_call: TRBJ1-2
d_call: -
clone_size: many
cdr3_nt: TGTGCCAGCAGTCGTTCTACAGCTTATGGCTACACCTTC
cdr3_aa: CASSRSTAYGYTF

v_call: TRBV19
j_call: TRBJ2-7
d_call: TRBD1
clone_size: -
cdr3_nt: TGTGCCAGTAGTATAAACCCGGGACAGGGTGGAGAGCAGTACTTC
cdr3_aa: CASSINPGQGGEQYF

v_call: TRBV6-5
j_call: TRBJ2-2
d_call: TRBD1
clone_size: many
cdr3_nt: TGTGCCAGCAGCCCAGACAGGGCTTCGAACACCGGGGAGCTGTTTTTT
cdr3_aa: CASSPDRASNTGELFF

v_call: TRBV7-2
j_call: TRBJ1-6
d_call: TRBD1
clone_size: -
cdr3_nt: TGTGCCAGCAGCTGGGCCGGGGGACAGGGTACTTCACCCCTCCACTTT
cdr3_aa: CASSWAGGQGTSPLHF

v_call: TRBV5-4
j_call: TRBJ2-3
d_call: -
clone_size: few
cdr3_nt: TGTGCCAGCAGCATTACAGTCACAGATACGCAGTATTTT
cdr3_aa: CASSITVTDTQYF

v_call: TRBV14
j_call: TRBJ2-5
d_call: TRBD2
clone_size: few
cdr3_nt: TGTGCCAGCAGCCGATCAGCGGGGGGGCCGGAGACCCAGTACTTC
cdr3_aa: CASSRSAGGPETQYF

v_call: TRBV24-1
j_call: TRBJ2-2
d_call: -
clone_size: many
cdr3_nt: TGTGCCATCGCTCGCCTGACCGGGGAGCTGTTTTTT
cdr3_aa: CAIARLTGELFF

v_call: TRBV7-2
j_call: TRBJ2-3
d_call: TRBD2
clone_size: many
cdr3_nt: TGTGCCAGCAGCTTAGGACTAGCATTCGATACGCAGTATTTT
cdr3_aa: CASSLGLAFDTQYF

v_call: TRBV5-6
j_call: TRBJ2-4
d_call: -
clone_size: -
cdr3_nt: TGTGCCAGCAGCGGGGGACTGAGACTAGCCAAAAACATTCAGTACTTC
cdr3_aa: CASSGGLRLAKNIQYF

v_call: TRBV12-3/TRBV12-4
j_call: TRBJ1-5
d_call: TRBD1
clone_size: many
cdr3_nt: TGTGCCAGCAGTTATCAGGGGGCGCGCAATCAGCCCCAGCATTTT
cdr3_aa: CASSYQGARNQPQHF

v_call: TRBV7-9
j_call: TRBJ1-5
d_call: TRBD1
clone_size: few
cdr3_nt: TGTGCCAGCAGCGGGACAGCCGATCAGCCCCAGCATTTT
cdr3_aa: CASSGTADQPQHF

v_call: TRBV29-1
j_call: TRBJ2-7
d_call: TRBD1
clone_size: -
cdr3_nt: TGCAGCGTTGGGGTGACAGGGCAATACGAGCAGTACTTC
cdr3_aa: CSVGVTGQYEQYF